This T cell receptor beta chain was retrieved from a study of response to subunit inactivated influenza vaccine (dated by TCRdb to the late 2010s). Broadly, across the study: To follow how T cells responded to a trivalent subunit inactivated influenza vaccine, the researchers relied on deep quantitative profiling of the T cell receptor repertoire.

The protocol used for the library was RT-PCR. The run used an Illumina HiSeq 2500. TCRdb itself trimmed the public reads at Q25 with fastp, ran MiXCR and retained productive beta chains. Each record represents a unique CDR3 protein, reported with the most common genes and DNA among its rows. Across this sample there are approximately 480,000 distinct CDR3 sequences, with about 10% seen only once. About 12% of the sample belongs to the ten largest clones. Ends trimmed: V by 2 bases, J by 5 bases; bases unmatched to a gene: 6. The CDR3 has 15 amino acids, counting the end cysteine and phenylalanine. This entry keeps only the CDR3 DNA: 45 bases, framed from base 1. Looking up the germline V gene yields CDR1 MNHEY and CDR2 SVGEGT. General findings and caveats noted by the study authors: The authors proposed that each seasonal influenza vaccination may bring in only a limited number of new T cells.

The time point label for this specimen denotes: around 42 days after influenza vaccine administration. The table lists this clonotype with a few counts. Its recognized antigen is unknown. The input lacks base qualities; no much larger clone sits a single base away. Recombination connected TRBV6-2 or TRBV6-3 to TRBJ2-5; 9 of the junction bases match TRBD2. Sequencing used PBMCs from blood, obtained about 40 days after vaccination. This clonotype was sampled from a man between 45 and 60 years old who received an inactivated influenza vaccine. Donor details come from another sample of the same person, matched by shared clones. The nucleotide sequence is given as TGTGCCAGCAGTTACAAAGCGGGGGGACGGGAGACCCAGTACTTC. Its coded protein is CASSYKAGGRETQYF.